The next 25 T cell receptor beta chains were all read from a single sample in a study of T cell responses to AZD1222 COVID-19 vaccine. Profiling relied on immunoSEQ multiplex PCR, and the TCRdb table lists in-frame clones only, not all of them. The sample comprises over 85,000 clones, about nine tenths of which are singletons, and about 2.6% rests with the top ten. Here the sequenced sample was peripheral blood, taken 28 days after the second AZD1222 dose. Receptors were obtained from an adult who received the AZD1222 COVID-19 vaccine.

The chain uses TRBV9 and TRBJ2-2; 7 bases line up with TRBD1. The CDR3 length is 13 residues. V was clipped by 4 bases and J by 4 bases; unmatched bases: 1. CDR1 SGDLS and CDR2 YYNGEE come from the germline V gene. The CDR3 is CASSRGRTGELFF. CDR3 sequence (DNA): TGTGCCAGCAGCAGGGGGCGCACCGGGGAGCTGTTTTTT.

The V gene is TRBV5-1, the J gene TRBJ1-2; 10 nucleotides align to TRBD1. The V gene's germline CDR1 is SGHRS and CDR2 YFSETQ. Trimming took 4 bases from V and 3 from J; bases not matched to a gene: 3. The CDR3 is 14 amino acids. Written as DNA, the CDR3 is TGCGCCAGCAGCAGGACAGGGGGTGACTATGGCTACACCTTC. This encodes CASSRTGGDYGYTF.

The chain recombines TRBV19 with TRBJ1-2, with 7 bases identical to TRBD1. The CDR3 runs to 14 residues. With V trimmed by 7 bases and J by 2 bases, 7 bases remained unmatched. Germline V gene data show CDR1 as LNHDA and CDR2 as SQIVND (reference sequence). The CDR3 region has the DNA TGTGCCAGTATCCCGACAGGGTTAAACTATGGCTACACCTTC. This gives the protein CASIPTGLNYGYTF.

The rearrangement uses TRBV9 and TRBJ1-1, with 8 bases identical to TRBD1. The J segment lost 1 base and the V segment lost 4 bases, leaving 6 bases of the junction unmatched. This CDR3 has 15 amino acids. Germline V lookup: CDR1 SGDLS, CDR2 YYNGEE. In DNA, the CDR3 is TGTGCCAGCAGCCAGCAGGGGGCTGCGAACACTGAAGCTTTCTTT. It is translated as CASSQQGAANTEAFF.

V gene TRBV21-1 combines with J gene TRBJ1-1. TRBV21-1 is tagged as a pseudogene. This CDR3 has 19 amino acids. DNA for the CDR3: TGTGCCAGCAGCGGTAAAGGCCATTCTGGGTTCCACATGAACACTGAAGCTTTCTTT. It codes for CASSGKGHSGFHMNTEAFF.

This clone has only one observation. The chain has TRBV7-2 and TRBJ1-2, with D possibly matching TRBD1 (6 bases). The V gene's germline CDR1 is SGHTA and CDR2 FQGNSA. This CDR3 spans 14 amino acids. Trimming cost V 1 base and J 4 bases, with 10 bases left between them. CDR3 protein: CASSLDRGAYGYTF. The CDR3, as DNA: TGTGCCAGCAGCTTAGATCGGGGGGCCTATGGCTACACCTTC.

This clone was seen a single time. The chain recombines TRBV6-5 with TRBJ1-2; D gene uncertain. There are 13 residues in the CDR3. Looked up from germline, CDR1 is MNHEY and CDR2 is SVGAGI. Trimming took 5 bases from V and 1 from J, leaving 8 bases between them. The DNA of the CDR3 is TGTGCCAGCAGTAGGGCGGGTAACTATGGCTACACCTTC. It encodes CASSRAGNYGYTF.

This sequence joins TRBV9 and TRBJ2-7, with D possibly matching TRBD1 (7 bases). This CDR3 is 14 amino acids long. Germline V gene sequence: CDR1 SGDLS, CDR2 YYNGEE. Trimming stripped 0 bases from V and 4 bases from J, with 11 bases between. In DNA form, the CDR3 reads TGTGCCAGCAGCGTAGGACAGGGAGGTTACGAGCAGTACTTC. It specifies CASSVGQGGYEQYF.

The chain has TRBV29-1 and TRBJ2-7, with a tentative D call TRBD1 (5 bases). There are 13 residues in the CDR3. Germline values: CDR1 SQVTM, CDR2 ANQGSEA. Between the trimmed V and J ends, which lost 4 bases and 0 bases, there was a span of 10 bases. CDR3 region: CSVVGRDSYEQYF. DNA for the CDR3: TGCAGCGTTGTTGGCAGGGACTCCTACGAGCAGTACTTC.

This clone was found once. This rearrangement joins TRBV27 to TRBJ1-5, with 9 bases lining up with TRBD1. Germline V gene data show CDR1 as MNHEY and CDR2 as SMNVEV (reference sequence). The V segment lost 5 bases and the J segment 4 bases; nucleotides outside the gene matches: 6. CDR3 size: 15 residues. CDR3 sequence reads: CASSPWDRANQPQHF. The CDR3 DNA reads TGTGCCAGCAGTCCCTGGGACAGGGCAAATCAGCCCCAGCATTTT.

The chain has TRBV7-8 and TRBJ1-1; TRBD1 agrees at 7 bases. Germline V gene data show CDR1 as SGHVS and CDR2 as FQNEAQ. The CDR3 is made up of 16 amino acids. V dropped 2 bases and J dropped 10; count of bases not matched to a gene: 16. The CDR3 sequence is CASSLSSRGDGERAFF. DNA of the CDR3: TGTGCCAGCAGCTTAAGCAGCAGGGGGGATGGAGAAAGAGCTTTCTTT.

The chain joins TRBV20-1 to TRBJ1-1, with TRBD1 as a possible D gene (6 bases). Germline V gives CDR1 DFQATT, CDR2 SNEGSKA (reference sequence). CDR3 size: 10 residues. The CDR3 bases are TGCAGACCACAGGGTACTGAAGCTTTCTTT. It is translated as CRPQGTEAFF.

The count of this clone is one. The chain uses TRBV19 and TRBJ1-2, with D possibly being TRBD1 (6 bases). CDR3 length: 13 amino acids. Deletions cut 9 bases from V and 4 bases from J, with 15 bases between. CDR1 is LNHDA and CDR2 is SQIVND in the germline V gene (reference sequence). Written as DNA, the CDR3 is TGTGCCAGCAGACCGGACAGTATCTATGGCTACACCTTC. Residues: CASRPDSIYGYTF.

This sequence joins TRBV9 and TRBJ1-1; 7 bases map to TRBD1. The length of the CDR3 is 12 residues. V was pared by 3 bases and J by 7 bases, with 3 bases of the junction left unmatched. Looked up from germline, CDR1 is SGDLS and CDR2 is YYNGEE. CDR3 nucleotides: TGTGCCAGCAGCGGACGGACAGGTGAAGCTTTCTTT. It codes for CASSGRTGEAFF.

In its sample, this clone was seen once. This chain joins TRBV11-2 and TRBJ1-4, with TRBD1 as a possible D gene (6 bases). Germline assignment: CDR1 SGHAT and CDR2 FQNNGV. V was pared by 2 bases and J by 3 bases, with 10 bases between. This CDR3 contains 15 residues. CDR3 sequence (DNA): TGTGCCAGCAGCTTACGACCAGGGGCTAATGAAAAACTGTTTTTT. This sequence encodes CASSLRPGANEKLFF. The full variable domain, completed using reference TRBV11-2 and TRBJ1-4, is EAGVAQSPRYKIIEKRQSVAFWCNPISGHATLYWYQQILGQGPKLLIQFQNNGVVDDSQLPKDRFSAERLKGVDSTLKIQPAKLEDSAVYLCASSLRPGANEKLFFGSGTQLSVL.

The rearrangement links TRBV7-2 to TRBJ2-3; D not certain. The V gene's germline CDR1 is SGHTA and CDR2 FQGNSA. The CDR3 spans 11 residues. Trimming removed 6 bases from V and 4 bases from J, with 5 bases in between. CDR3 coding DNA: TGTGCCAGCAGAAAGGCAGATACGCAGTATTTT. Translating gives CASRKADTQYF.

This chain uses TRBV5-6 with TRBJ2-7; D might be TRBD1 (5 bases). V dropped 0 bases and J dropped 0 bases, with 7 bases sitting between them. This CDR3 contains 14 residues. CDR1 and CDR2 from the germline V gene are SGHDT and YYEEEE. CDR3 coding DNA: TGTGCCAGCAGCTTGGGGGGCCCCTCCTACGAGCAGTACTTC. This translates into CASSLGGPSYEQYF.

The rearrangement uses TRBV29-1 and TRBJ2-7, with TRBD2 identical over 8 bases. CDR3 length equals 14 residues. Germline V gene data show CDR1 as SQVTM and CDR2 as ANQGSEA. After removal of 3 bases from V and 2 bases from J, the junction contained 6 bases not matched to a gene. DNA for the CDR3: TGCAGCGTTGAGCTCGGGGGGGCGACCTACGAGCAGTACTTC. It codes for CSVELGGATYEQYF.

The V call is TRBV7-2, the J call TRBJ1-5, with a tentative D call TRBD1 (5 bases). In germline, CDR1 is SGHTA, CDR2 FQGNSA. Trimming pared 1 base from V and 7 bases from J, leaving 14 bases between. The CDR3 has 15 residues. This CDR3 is CASSLVYSGDQPQHF. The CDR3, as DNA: TGTGCCAGCAGCTTAGTTTACTCTGGGGACCAGCCCCAGCATTTT. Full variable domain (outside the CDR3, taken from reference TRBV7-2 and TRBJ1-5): GAGVSQSPSNKVTEKGKDVELRCDPISGHTALYWYRQSLGQGLEFLIYFQGNSAPDKSGLPSDRFSAERTGGSVSTLTIQRTQQEDSAVYLCASSLVYSGDQPQHFGDGTRLSIL.

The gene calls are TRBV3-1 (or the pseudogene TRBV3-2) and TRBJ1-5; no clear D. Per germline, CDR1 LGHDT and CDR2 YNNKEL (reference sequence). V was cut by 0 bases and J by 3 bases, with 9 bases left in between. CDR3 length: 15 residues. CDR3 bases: TGTGCCAGCAGCCAAGACGCCGCTAACAATCAGCCCCAGCATTTT. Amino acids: CASSQDAANNQPQHF.

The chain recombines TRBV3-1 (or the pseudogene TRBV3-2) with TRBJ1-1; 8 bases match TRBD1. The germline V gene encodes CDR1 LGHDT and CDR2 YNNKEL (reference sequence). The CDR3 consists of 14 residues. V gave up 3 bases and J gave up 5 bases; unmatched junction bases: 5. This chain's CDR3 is CASSQQGARTEAFF. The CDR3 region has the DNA TGTGCCAGCAGCCAGCAGGGGGCTCGGACTGAAGCTTTCTTT.

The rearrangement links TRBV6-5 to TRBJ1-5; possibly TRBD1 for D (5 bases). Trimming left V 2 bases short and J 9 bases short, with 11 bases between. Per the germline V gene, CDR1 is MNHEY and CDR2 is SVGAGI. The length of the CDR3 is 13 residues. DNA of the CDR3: TGTGCCAGCAGTTACGTGGGGGATGGGCCCCAGCATTTT. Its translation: CASSYVGDGPQHF.

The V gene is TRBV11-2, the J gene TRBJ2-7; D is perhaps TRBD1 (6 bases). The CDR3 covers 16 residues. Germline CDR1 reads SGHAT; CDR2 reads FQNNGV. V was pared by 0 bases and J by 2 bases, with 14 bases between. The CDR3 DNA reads TGTGCCAGCAGCTTAGATAGGAGTCCAGGGGCCTACGAGCAGTACTTC. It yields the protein CASSLDRSPGAYEQYF.

The CDR3 DNA is TGCGCCAGCAGCCAAGCAGACCCCTCTGGGGCCAACGTCCTGACTTTC. This translates into CASSQADPSGANVLTF. The chain combines TRBV4-3 with TRBJ2-6; D not certain. CDR1 LGHNA and CDR2 YSLEER come from the germline V gene. CDR3 length: 16 amino acids. The germline V and J ends were trimmed by 1 base and 0 bases, with 7 bases remaining between them.

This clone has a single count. Here the CDR3 reads CASSSGQSTYEQYF. The CDR3 nucleotides are TGCGCCAGCAGCTCGGGACAGTCAACCTACGAGCAGTACTTC. This chain uses TRBV5-1 with TRBJ2-7, with 7 bases identical to TRBD1. The CDR3 extends over 14 amino acids. V was pared by 3 bases and J by 2 bases, with 5 bases of the junction left unmatched. The V gene's germline CDR1 is SGHRS and CDR2 YFSETQ.